This T cell receptor (beta chain) was found in a study of Ad26.COV2.S vaccination and SARS-CoV-2 variants (dated by TCRdb to about 2021). Describing the broader study: Donors in the vaccine arm were drawn from COV1001, a phase I-IIa trial of Ad26.COV2.S in healthy adults that was multicentre, randomized, double-blind and placebo-controlled. Blinding of investigators to trial group allocation was maintained during experiments and outcome assessment. A total of some 30 samples were included in the TCR-sequenced set, comprising roughly 19 Ad26.COV2.S vaccine recipients, 5 placebo recipients and 8 SARS-CoV-2 convalescent individuals. Trial participants were randomized into five groups of five: low-dose or high-dose Ad26.COV2.S given once or twice, or placebo on both occasions. TCRbeta repertoire sequencing was used to assess the specificity and breadth of SARS-CoV-2-reactive T cell receptors after Ad26.COV2.S vaccination. Dosing of Ad26.COV2.S was intramuscular, at either 5x10^10 or 1x10^11 viral particles, delivered as one shot or as two shots spaced 56 days apart.

The sample's treatment or condition label, decoded: 15 to 20 received Ad26.COV2.S at low or high dose, single or two shots; about five received placebo; per-sample allocation not given. For vaccine and placebo recipients, the sequenced repertoires came from samples collected on day 63 after the first injection. Cohort 1b enrolled fewer than 30 adults aged 18-55 years at a single site in Boston, USA, between 29 July and 7 August 2020. Ad26.COV2.S was a replication-incompetent adenovirus type 26 vector that expressed a prefusion-stabilized SARS-CoV-2 spike protein derived from the original Wuhan strain. Clipping removes 4 bases from V and 2 bases from J, with 4 as the unmatched junction base count. For CDR1 and CDR2, the germline V gene (reference sequence) lists LNHDA and SQIVND. Including the terminal cysteine and phenylalanine, the CDR3 comprises 14 residues. CDR3 DNA is the only sequence kept; it has 42 bases, read in frame from the first base.

What the authors observed across the whole study: According to the authors, total T cell responses may have been underestimated by the TCR breadth and depth analyses. Compared with placebo recipients, Ad26.COV2.S recipients showed higher spike-specific TCR breadth (P = 0.0014). The study was not powered to compare responses between vaccine doses or regimens. After vaccination, substantial breadth of spike-specific CD8+ and CD4+ T cell responses was reported. Non-spike TCR breadth was comparable between vaccine and placebo recipients, consistent with the vaccine containing only spike.

TCRbeta CDR3 regions were sequenced with the immunoSEQ Assay. After extraction, genomic DNA underwent amplification by bias-controlled multiplex PCR, followed by high-throughput sequencing. As for the authors' bioinformatics: Collapsing and filtering of sequences were performed to quantify the absolute abundance of each unique TCRbeta CDR3 region. Usable DNA was measured by amplifying reference genes present in all nucleated cells, and TCRbeta template counts were normalized to that usable DNA to estimate T cell fraction. Repertoire TCRs were annotated as SARS-CoV-2-specific when V gene, CDR3 amino acid sequence and J gene were exactly matched to a known reactive TCR set. MIRA supplied the reference SARS-CoV-2 TCR set, which was filtered for enrichment in COVID-19-positive ImmuneCODE repertoires so that public or cross-reactive TCRs were removed. Drawing on the MIRA antigens, annotated TCRs were analysed further at the level of specific ORF or position within ORF. Breadth was defined as the number of annotated unique rearrangements divided by the total number of unique productive rearrangements, and depth was defined as the summed frequency of the annotated unique rearrangements. Group comparisons of TCR breadth used two-sided Wilcoxon rank-sum tests. Here the immuneACCESS table is served through TCRdb, limited to in-frame sequences with V and J called. Missing clones are a known gap in these copies; in checked studies unresolved V genes cover under half, and the rest lacks a known reason. The V and J calls and clone size were taken over from that table, and D and trimming were inferred from the DNA. This sample is represented by about 480,000 clones; approximately 90% of them were singletons. The top ten constitute 10% to 15% of the sample.

Concerning this clone itself: Its specific antigen is unknown. There are no base qualities to consult, and no much larger clone falls within one base.

The sequence was obtained from a person between 18 and 60 years old who received the Ad26.COV2.S COVID-19 vaccine or a placebo. The V and J genes are TRBV19 and TRBJ2-7; TRBD1 lines up with 8 middle nucleotides. Sequenced here: peripheral blood, sampled in a trial of Ad26.COV2.S vaccine versus placebo. The CDR3 corresponds to CASSTDRVTYEQYF. The DNA sequence reads TGTGCCAGTAGTACGGACAGGGTAACCTACGAGCAGTACTTC.